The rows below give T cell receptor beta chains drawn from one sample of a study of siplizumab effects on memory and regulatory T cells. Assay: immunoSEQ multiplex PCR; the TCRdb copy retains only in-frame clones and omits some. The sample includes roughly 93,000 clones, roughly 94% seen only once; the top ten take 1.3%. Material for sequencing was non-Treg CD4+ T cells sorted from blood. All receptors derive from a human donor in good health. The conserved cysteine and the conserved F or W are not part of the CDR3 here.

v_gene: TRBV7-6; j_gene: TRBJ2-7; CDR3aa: ASSLVGPLRNTPGGKQY
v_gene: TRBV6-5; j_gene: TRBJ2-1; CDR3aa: ASSSNRYYNNEQF
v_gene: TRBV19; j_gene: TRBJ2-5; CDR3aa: ASSPRGGGRQETQY
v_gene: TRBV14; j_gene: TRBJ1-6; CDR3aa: ASSQVRVSPLH
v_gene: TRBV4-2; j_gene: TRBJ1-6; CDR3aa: ASSQDRGGSYNSPLH
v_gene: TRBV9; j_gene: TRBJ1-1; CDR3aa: ASSVVLGETEAF
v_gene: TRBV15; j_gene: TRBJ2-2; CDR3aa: ATSKPGVRNTGELF
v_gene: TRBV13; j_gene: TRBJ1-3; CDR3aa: ASSIRTQASGNTIY
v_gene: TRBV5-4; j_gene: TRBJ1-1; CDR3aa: ASSSTTGSRNTEAF
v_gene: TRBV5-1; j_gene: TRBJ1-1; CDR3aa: ASSLEDRRNEAF
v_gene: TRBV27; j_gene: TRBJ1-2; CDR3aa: ASSLGRGSTWGYT
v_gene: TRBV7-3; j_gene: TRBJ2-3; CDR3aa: ASSHSLGSDTQY
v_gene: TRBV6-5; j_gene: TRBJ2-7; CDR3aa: ASSYAQQGAHEQY
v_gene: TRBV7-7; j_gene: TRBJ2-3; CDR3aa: ASSLAWPSDTQY
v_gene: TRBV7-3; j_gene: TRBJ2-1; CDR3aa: ASSLRGLRGEQF
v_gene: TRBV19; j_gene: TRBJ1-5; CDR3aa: ASSISLQGQGAVSNQPQH
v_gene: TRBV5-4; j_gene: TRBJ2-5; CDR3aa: ASSQRAPRETQY
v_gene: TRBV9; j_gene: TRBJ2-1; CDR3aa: ATSSLGQPYNEQF
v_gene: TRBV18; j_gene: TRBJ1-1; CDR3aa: ASSPQGASMTEAF
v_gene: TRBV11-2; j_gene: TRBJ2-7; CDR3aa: ASELGHSYEQY
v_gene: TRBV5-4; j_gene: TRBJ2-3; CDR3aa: ASSLELHPDTDTQY
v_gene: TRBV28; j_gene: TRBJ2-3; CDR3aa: ASRRGKLKIKTVTDTQY
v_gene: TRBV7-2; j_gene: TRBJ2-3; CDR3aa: ASSFSSGSTGTDTQY
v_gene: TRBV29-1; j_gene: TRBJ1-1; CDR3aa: SVDRGSLGTEAF
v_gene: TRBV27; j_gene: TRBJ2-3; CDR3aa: ASSPARLDTQY
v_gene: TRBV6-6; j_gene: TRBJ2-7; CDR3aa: ASSYGHGYEQY
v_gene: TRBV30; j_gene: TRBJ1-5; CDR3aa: AWSGTVRQPQH
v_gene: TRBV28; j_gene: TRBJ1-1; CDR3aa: ASTWGNMAF
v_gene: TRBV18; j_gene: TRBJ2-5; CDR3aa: ASSPREGLETQY
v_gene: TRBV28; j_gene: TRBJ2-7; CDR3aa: ASRESGRAIHEQY
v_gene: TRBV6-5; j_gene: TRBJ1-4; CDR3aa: ASRQTGSVEEKLF
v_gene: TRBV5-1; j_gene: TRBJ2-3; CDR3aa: ASSPPIGTSTDTQY
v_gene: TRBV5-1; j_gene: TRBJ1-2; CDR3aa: ASSLAGGSGYGYT
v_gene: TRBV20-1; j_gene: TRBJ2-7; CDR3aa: SARGVEQY
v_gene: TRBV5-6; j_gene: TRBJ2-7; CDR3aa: ASNGQIPSYEQY
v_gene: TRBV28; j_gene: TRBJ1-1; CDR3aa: ASSLLGPGRSEAF
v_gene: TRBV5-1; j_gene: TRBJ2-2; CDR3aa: ASSRTGRDTGELF
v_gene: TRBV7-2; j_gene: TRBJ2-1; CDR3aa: ASSLAFSGSYNEQF
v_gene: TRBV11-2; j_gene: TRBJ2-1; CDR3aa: ASSHPGRNNEQF
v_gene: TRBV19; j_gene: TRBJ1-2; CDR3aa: ASTRVDHRFTNYGYT
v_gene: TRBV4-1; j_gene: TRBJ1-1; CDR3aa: ASRGNLDTEAF
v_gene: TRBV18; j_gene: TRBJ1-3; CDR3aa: ASSPAGGNTIY
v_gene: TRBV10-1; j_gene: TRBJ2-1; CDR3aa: ASSTGTEQF
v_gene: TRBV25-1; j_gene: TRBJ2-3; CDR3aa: ASSTPGGTQY
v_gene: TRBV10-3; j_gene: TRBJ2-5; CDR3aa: AISEQETQY
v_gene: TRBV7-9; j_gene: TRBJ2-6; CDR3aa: ASSPPVEAGANVLT
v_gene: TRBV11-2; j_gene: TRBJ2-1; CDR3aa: ASSSGAYNEQF
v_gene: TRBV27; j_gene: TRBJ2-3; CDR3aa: ASRKSSGPTDTQY
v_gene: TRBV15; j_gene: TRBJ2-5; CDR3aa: ATSRDRRDGETQY
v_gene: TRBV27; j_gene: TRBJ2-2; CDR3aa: ASSYSGLAGPGELF
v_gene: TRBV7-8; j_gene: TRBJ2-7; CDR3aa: ASSLVALGYEQY
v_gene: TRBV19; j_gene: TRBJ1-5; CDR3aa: ATNSGGWGQPQH
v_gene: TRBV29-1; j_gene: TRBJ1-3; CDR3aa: SVTHELGNTIY
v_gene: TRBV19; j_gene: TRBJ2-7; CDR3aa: ASRRAGTSGTGGEQY
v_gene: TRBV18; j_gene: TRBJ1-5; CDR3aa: ASSPRALAGNQPQH
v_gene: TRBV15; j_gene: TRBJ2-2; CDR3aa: ATSRPGDSGIRTGELF
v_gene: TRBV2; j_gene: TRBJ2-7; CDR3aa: ASRGDFYEQY